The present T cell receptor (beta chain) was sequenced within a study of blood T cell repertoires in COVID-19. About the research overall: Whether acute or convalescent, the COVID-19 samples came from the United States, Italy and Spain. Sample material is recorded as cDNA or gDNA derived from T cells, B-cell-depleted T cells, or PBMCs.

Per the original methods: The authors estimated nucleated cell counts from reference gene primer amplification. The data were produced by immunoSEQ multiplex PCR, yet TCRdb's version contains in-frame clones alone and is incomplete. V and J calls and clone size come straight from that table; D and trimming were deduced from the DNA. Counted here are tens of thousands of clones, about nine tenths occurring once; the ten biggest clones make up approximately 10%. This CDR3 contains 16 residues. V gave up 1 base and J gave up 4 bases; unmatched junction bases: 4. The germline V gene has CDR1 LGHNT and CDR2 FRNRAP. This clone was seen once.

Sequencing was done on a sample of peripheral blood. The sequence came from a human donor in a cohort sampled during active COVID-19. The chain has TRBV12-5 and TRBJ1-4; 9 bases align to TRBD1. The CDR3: CASGLAQGAGNEKLFF. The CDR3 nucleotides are TGTGCTAGTGGTTTGGCACAGGGGGCAGGTAATGAAAAACTGTTTTTT.